This record concerns one T cell receptor beta chain sequence. This entry is derived from a study of T cell changes during pregnancy in multiple sclerosis. TCRdb keeps only in-frame clones here, not all; method: immunoSEQ multiplex PCR. This table has some 74,000 clones, roughly 89% appearing once. This CDR3 spans 12 amino acids. CDR1 is SQVTM and CDR2 is ANQGSEA in the germline V gene. Trimming cost V 8 bases and J 2 bases, with 11 bases left between them. This sample comprised peripheral blood, obtained after pregnancy. The V and J genes are TRBV29-1 and TRBJ2-3, with a tentative D call TRBD2 (5 bases). The clonotype was recovered from a female donor in good health, enrolled as a control in a pregnancy study. The CDR3 nucleotides read TGCAGCTCTGCGGGCAACACAGATACGCAGTATTTT. As protein: CSSAGNTDTQYF.